This T cell receptor beta chain was sequenced during a study of T cell responses to AZD1222 COVID-19 vaccine. Measured with immunoSEQ multiplex PCR; TCRdb has only the in-frame clones, and not every one. The sample includes 100,000 to 140,000 clones, 70% to 90% of them seen just once. Germline V gene sequence: CDR1 SGHNT, CDR2 YYREEE (reference sequence). Trimming removed 0 bases at V and 8 bases at J, with 14 bases between. The CDR3 runs 15 residues. Notes on the study in general: Nearly half of spike-specific TCRs reportedly target variant regions that are unmutated in the B.1.351 and B.1.1.7 variants. Clonal diversity was possibly underestimated; the donors were predominantly white British and more often female. Repertoires were obtained only post-peak T cell response.

With respect to this clone: As yet, its antigen is unknown.

Sequencing was performed on peripheral blood, taken 28 days after the second AZD1222 dose. The chain combines TRBV5-4 with TRBJ1-4; no reliable D call. This receptor was obtained from an adult who received the AZD1222 COVID-19 vaccine. Here the CDR3 DNA reads TGTGCCAGCAGCTTGGTACTGGGCGGCGAGGAAAAACTGTTTTTT. Translation: CASSLVLGGEEKLFF.